Shown below are 6 T cell receptor beta chains from a single sample sequenced in a study of T-cell reconstitution after alpha-beta-depleted transplantation in children. Preparation of the TCRbeta library was carried out with unique molecular identifiers. TCRdb re-derived calls from the PCR reads in MiXCR, one entry per CDR3 protein. The sample carries 350,000 to 400,000 distinct CDR3 sequences, 10% to 15% recorded once. The starting material was PBMCs, obtained from the stem cell graft. These receptors were obtained from a human donor who donated a stem cell graft to a child with Fanconi anemia.

This clonotype was observed a handful of times. The V gene is TRBV7-6, the J gene TRBJ2-1, with 8 bases lining up with TRBD1. The CDR3 is made up of 15 amino acids. From germline, CDR1 is SGHVS and CDR2 FNYEAQ. The V gene end was trimmed by 7 bases and the J gene end by 4 bases; junction bases not matched to a gene: 9. CDR3 protein: CASTDGQGLYNEQFF. Here the CDR3 DNA reads TGTGCCAGCACCGATGGACAGGGCCTTTACAATGAGCAGTTCTTC.

There are a few counts of this clonotype. The chain joins TRBV5-6 to TRBJ2-5; 8 positions match TRBD2. CDR1 and CDR2 from the germline V gene are SGHDT and YYEEEE. This CDR3 comprises 17 residues. The V and J ends lost 0 bases and 1 base, in that order; junction bases with no gene match: 8. CDR3 DNA sequence: TGTGCCAGCAGCTTGGGGGGATATGGGACTAGCCAAGAGACCCAGTACTTC. Protein product: CASSLGGYGTSQETQYF.

This chain links TRBV12-3 or TRBV12-4 with TRBJ2-3, with D possibly matching TRBD1 (6 bases). The V end lost 7 bases, the J end lost 5 bases, and 16 bases lay between the germline ends. There are 14 residues in the CDR3. The CDR3 here is CASTWDMGRDTQYF. CDR3 DNA: TGTGCCAGCACCTGGGACATGGGACGAGATACGCAGTATTTT.

V usage is TRBV6-2 or TRBV6-3 and J usage is TRBJ2-6; D gene unclear. V dropped 1 base and J dropped 0 bases, with 4 bases sitting between them. The germline gives CDR1 MNHEY, CDR2 SVGEGT. The CDR3 contains 15 residues. CDR3 in amino acids: CASSYFLSGANVLTF. The CDR3 DNA is TGTGCCAGCAGTTACTTCCTCTCTGGGGCCAACGTCCTGACTTTC.

This clonotype was counted a few times. This sequence joins TRBV28 and TRBJ2-5, with D maybe TRBD2 (7 bases). This CDR3 comprises 15 residues. Per the germline V gene, CDR1 is MDHEN and CDR2 is SYDVKM. Trimming took 5 bases from V and 5 from J, leaving 18 bases between them. The CDR3 region is CASSELGGAQETQYF. The DNA for the CDR3 is TGTGCCAGCAGTGAACTGGGGGGGGCCCAGGAGACCCAGTACTTC. Full variable domain (outside the CDR3, taken from reference TRBV28 and TRBJ2-5): DVKVTQSSRYLVKRTGEKVFLECVQDMDHENMFWYRQDPGLGLRLIYFSYDVKMKEKGDIPEGYSVSREKKERFSLILESASTNQTSMYLCASSELGGAQETQYFGPGTRLLVL.

This clonotype was picked up many times. The chain uses TRBV12-3 or TRBV12-4 and TRBJ1-5; D unresolved. This CDR3 has 14 amino acids. V lost 2 bases and J 5 bases, leaving 10 bases between the germline ends. CDR3 region: CASSLRRRDQPQHF. Here the CDR3 DNA reads TGTGCCAGCAGTTTACGGCGGAGAGATCAGCCCCAGCATTTT.